This TCR beta chain comes out of a study of cytomegalovirus exposure and HLA in healthy donors. On the study more broadly: From 190 million or so T cells, an earlier analysis saw some 120 million unique TCR beta sequences. Overall study findings and caveats: The study listed approximately 160 cytomegalovirus-associated TCR beta chains. Roughly even sequencing depth across donors was the assumption behind the presence/absence analyses.

The study ran its PCR with 60 Vbeta and 13 Jbeta primers. This table comes from immunoSEQ multiplex PCR, and its TCRdb copy is limited to in-frame clones, with some not included. The table records tens of thousands of clones, under 85% of them present only once. CDR1 is SEHNR and CDR2 is FQNEAQ in the germline V gene (reference sequence). The CDR3 consists of 15 residues. Trimming removed 6 bases from V and 2 bases from J; junction bases left unmatched: 6. Details on this clone: The target antigen is unknown.

The chain couples TRBV7-9 to TRBJ2-5, with 10 bases that match TRBD2. The TCR comes from a man aged 50-60 years in good health and CMV-seronegative. Material for sequencing was PBMCs. The CDR3 nucleotides are TGTGCCAGCAGGAGGAGCGGGGGGGTACAAGAGACCCAGTACTTC. Its protein product is CASRRSGGVQETQYF.